In its sample, the clone carrying this TCR beta chain was seen a few times. TCRdb keeps only in-frame clones here, not all; method: immunoSEQ multiplex PCR. The sample yields about 220,000 clones, about 80% seen once. These data come from a study of blood T cell repertoires in COVID-19. V lost 1 base and J 11 bases, leaving 15 bases between the germline ends. The CDR3 sequence is 13 residues long. Germline V gives CDR1 SGHRS, CDR2 YFSETQ. Material: PBMCs or T cells enriched from blood (not recorded which). The chain links TRBV5-1 to TRBJ1-1, with D unresolved. The receptor was isolated from a woman between 45 and 65 years old who had been exposed to COVID-19. CDR3 residues: CASSLQSGIAAFF. For the CDR3, the DNA is TGCGCCAGCAGCTTGCAGAGCGGTATCGCGGCTTTCTTT.